This is a list of T cell receptor beta chains from one sample in a study of T cell changes during pregnancy in multiple sclerosis. Generated by immunoSEQ multiplex PCR, the TCRdb table keeps only in-frame clones and is missing some. The sample includes about 80,000 clones, 92% of them seen just once. The specimen comprised peripheral blood, sampled before pregnancy. The receptors derive from a female donor with multiple sclerosis, enrolled in a pregnancy study. CDR3s include the opening cysteine and the closing phenylalanine or tryptophan. A D gene is named only where the DNA matches it firmly. A row's size may be missing; if present it is once, few, many or a size class.

v_gene	d_gene	abundance	j_gene	CDR3aa	CDR3nt
TRBV28	.	.	TRBJ2-7	CASNRGINSYEQYF	TGTGCCAGCAACCGCGGGATAAACTCCTACGAGCAGTACTTC
TRBV5-8	.	.	TRBJ1-4	CASSLAGIGNEKLFF	TGTGCCAGCAGCTTGGCAGGGATCGGGAATGAAAAACTGTTTTTT
TRBV29-1	TRBD1	.	TRBJ2-7	CSVAYDRASYEQYF	TGCAGCGTTGCATATGACAGGGCATCCTACGAGCAGTACTTC
TRBV29-1	.	.	TRBJ2-7	CSGGDPWEQYF	TGCAGCGGCGGCGACCCTTGGGAGCAGTACTTC
TRBV28	TRBD2	.	TRBJ2-7	CASSFSGLGAYEQYF	TGTGCCAGCAGTTTCTCTGGACTAGGGGCCTACGAGCAGTACTTC
TRBV9	.	.	TRBJ1-1	CASSVVGGNTEAFF	TGTGCCAGCAGCGTAGTGGGGGGGAACACTGAAGCTTTCTTT
TRBV11-2	TRBD1	.	TRBJ1-2	CASTPGTGNYGYTF	TGTGCCAGCACCCCCGGGACAGGGAACTATGGCTACACCTTC
TRBV7-2	.	.	TRBJ1-5	CASSLLGGHQPQHF	TGTGCCAGCAGCTTATTAGGGGGACATCAGCCCCAGCATTTT
TRBV5-1	TRBD1	.	TRBJ2-7	CASSLGGTGFLEEQYF	TGCGCCAGCAGCTTGGGGGGGACAGGGTTCTTGGAGGAGCAGTACTTC
TRBV19	TRBD2	once	TRBJ2-7	CASSRGLLFSYEQYF	TGTGCCAGTAGTAGGGGACTACTATTCTCCTACGAGCAGTACTTC
TRBV9	.	once	TRBJ2-3	CASGSGRTDTQYF	TGTGCCAGCGGTAGCGGTCGCACAGATACGCAGTATTTT
TRBV18	TRBD2	.	TRBJ2-3	CASSPPGGLAGVTDTQYF	TGTGCCAGCTCACCACCGGGGGGTCTAGCGGGCGTCACAGATACGCAGTATTTT
TRBV18	TRBD2	.	TRBJ2-7	CASSPTSGRSYEQYF	TGTGCCAGCTCACCGACTAGCGGGAGGTCCTACGAGCAGTACTTC
TRBV27	TRBD1	.	TRBJ2-7	CASSLIVPGQGAYEQYF	TGTGCCAGCAGTTTAATCGTTCCGGGACAGGGGGCTTACGAGCAGTACTTC
TRBV19	TRBD1	.	TRBJ2-2	CASTTGDIPGELFF	TGTGCCAGTACAACAGGGGATATTCCCGGGGAGCTGTTTTTT
TRBV5-6	.	.	TRBJ2-1	CASSLVTSSYNEQFF	TGTGCCAGCAGCTTGGTTACGAGCTCCTACAATGAGCAGTTCTTC
TRBV19	TRBD2	.	TRBJ2-7	CASSISGSSYEQYF	TGTGCCAGTAGTATTAGCGGGAGCTCCTACGAGCAGTACTTC
TRBV20-1	.	.	TRBJ2-1	CSARLGLDFF	TGCAGTGCCAGATTGGGGCTCGATTTCTTC
TRBV6-6	TRBD2	.	TRBJ2-7	CAAQLADLYEQYF	TGTGCCGCGCAGCTAGCGGACTTATACGAGCAGTACTTC
TRBV18	.	.	TRBJ2-7	CASSQGGIYEQYF	TGTGCCAGCTCACAGGGGGGGATCTACGAGCAGTACTTC
TRBV19	TRBD2	.	TRBJ2-7	CASSPSGGSYEQYF	TGTGCCAGTAGTCCTAGCGGGGGATCCTACGAGCAGTACTTC
TRBV5-6	TRBD2	.	TRBJ2-1	CASSLASGGQFF	TGTGCCAGCAGCTTGGCCAGCGGGGGGCAGTTCTTC
TRBV10-3	TRBD2	.	TRBJ2-7	CAIKASGSSYEQYF	TGTGCCATCAAAGCTAGCGGGAGCTCCTACGAGCAGTACTTC
TRBV4-3	TRBD2	.	TRBJ2-3	CASSHDWDLSGSHPHTQYF	TGCGCCAGCAGCCACGATTGGGACTTGAGCGGGAGTCATCCGCATACGCAGTATTTT
TRBV27	.	once	TRBJ1-2	CASSSSTLTNYGYTF	TGTGCCAGCAGTTCATCTACTCTGACTAACTATGGCTACACCTTC
TRBV5-6	.	.	TRBJ2-1	CASSSKGGQFYNEQFF	TGTGCCAGCAGCTCCAAAGGCGGACAGTTCTACAATGAGCAGTTCTTC
TRBV2	.	.	TRBJ2-7	CAILQDLSYEQYF	TGTGCCATTCTTCAGGATCTTTCCTACGAGCAGTACTTC
TRBV9	.	once	TRBJ2-2	CASSVGAMLTGELFF	TGTGCCAGCAGCGTGGGGGCCATGTTAACCGGGGAGCTGTTTTTT
TRBV28	.	.	TRBJ1-5	CASRRMEFLFQPQHF	TGTGCCAGCAGAAGAATGGAGTTCCTGTTTCAGCCCCAGCATTTT
TRBV30	TRBD2	once	TRBJ2-2	CAWSPLAGRDTGELFF	TGTGCCTGGAGTCCGCTAGCGGGACGAGACACCGGGGAGCTGTTTTTT
TRBV28	TRBD1	.	TRBJ2-4	CASSLFPRTGLAKNIQYF	TGTGCCAGCAGTTTATTCCCCCGGACAGGGCTAGCCAAAAACATTCAGTACTTC
TRBV4-1	.	.	TRBJ2-1	CASSLTSENEQFF	TGCGCCAGCAGCCTTACTTCCGAAAATGAGCAGTTCTTC
TRBV9	.	.	TRBJ1-5	CASSATGFNQPQHF	TGTGCCAGCAGCGCTACAGGGTTCAATCAGCCCCAGCATTTT
TRBV7-8	.	.	TRBJ1-5	CASSLGGQNNQPQHF	TGTGCCAGCAGCTTAGGAGGGCAGAACAATCAGCCCCAGCATTTT
TRBV28	.	.	TRBJ1-5	CASSLGRTVANQPQHF	TGTGCCAGCAGTTTGGGGCGGACAGTAGCAAATCAGCCCCAGCATTTT
TRBV14	TRBD1	.	TRBJ2-7	CASSDSGQGADEQYF	TGTGCCAGCAGTGATTCGGGACAGGGCGCCGACGAGCAGTACTTC
TRBV6-4	.	.	TRBJ2-3	CASSDSRGNTQYF	TGTGCCAGCAGTGACTCGAGAGGAAATACGCAGTATTTT
TRBV2	.	.	TRBJ2-7	CASRIAEGPYEQYF	TGTGCCAGCAGGATAGCGGAGGGGCCCTACGAGCAGTACTTC
TRBV9	.	once	TRBJ2-7	CASSGTSSYEQYF	TGTGCCAGCAGCGGAACTAGCTCCTACGAGCAGTACTTC
TRBV7-8	.	few	TRBJ1-4	CASSPRRTNEKLFF	TGTGCCAGCAGCCCCCGTAGAACTAATGAAAAACTGTTTTTT
TRBV11-2	.	.	TRBJ1-1	CASSRTQNTEAFF	TGTGCCAGCAGCCGCACACAGAACACTGAAGCTTTCTTT
TRBV6-1	.	.	TRBJ1-5	CASTGDFLGPQHF	TGTGCCAGCACCGGGGACTTTTTGGGGCCCCAGCATTTT
TRBV6-6	.	.	TRBJ2-7	CATSQGAGGHNEQYF	TGTGCCACCTCCCAGGGGGCGGGAGGGCATAACGAGCAGTACTTC
TRBV27	TRBD1	.	TRBJ1-5	CASRTGGAKIYSNQPQHF	TGTGCCAGCAGGACAGGGGGGGCGAAGATATATAGCAATCAGCCCCAGCATTTT
TRBV30	TRBD1	.	TRBJ2-7	CAWRTGKGEQYF	TGTGCCTGGAGGACAGGGAAGGGCGAGCAGTACTTC
TRBV4-2	.	once	TRBJ2-4	CASSHQDSLSDKNIQYF	TGTGCCAGCAGCCACCAAGACTCACTCTCTGACAAAAACATTCAGTACTTC
TRBV28	TRBD2	.	TRBJ2-7	CASSTRDYDYEQYF	TGTGCCAGCAGTACTAGGGACTATGACTACGAGCAGTACTTC
TRBV7-9	.	.	TRBJ1-4	CASSAGPLGNEKLFF	TGTGCCAGCAGCGCAGGGCCTCTGGGTAATGAAAAACTGTTTTTT
TRBV5-1	.	once	TRBJ2-7	CASSEDSSSSYEQYF	TGCGCCAGCAGCGAGGACAGCTCCTCGTCCTACGAGCAGTACTTC
TRBV15	.	.	TRBJ1-2	CATSRDPGGGRGGYTF	TGTGCCACCAGCAGAGATCCCGGGGGAGGACGCGGTGGCTACACCTTC
TRBV2	.	.	TRBJ1-1	CASSELPNTEAFF	TGTGCCAGCAGTGAACTACCAAACACTGAAGCTTTCTTT
TRBV5-1	.	.	TRBJ2-1	CASSPVGLAFPSNEQFF	TGCGCCAGCAGCCCCGTCGGCCTAGCGTTTCCCTCCAATGAGCAGTTCTTC
TRBV9	.	.	TRBJ2-6	CASSVGEGVGANVLTF	TGTGCCAGCAGCGTAGGGGAAGGGGTTGGGGCCAACGTCCTGACTTTC
TRBV30	.	.	TRBJ1-2	CACATDQPNYGYTF	TGTGCCTGTGCGACAGACCAACCTAACTATGGCTACACCTTC
TRBV7-9	TRBD1	.	TRBJ1-4	CASSLRQGPNEKLFF	TGTGCCAGCAGCCTCCGACAGGGACCTAATGAAAAACTGTTTTTT
TRBV29-1	TRBD2	.	TRBJ2-3	CGLLAGNTDTQYF	TGCGGTCTCCTAGCGGGGAACACAGATACGCAGTATTTT
TRBV10-3	TRBD1	.	TRBJ2-1	CAISDKDRDSYNEQFF	TGTGCCATCAGTGATAAGGACAGGGACTCCTACAATGAGCAGTTCTTC
TRBV28	TRBD1	.	TRBJ1-5	CASSLSGTGINQPQHF	TGTGCCAGCAGTTTATCGGGGACAGGGATCAATCAGCCCCAGCATTTT
TRBV6-4	TRBD1	.	TRBJ2-3	CASSDGGQETDTQYF	TGTGCCAGCAGTGACGGGGGACAGGAGACAGATACGCAGTATTTT